This T cell receptor (beta chain) was captured in a study of T cells in women clearing cervical HPV infection. The CDR3 covers 14 residues. Looked up from germline, CDR1 is SGHRS and CDR2 is YFSETQ. Trimming shortened V by 0 bases and J by 8 bases, and 9 bases separated the two germline ends. As to this clone: Its specificity is not known. The CDR3 is cut off 3 residues early in the read; its end comes from the germline J gene.

Produced via immunoSEQ multiplex PCR; TCRdb's table is partial and in-frame only. The sample totals over 45,000 clones. General study points: It is unknown whether associations predate infection; no effector/memory or HPV-specific sorting.

The clonotype was recovered from a woman aged 18-70 years with a cervical HPV16 infection that either progressed to CIN3+ or cleared (not recorded which). The sample comprised blood buffy coat. The chain employs TRBV5-1 and TRBJ1-6, with D unresolved. The CDR3 bases that were read are TGCGCCAGCAGCTTGGGACAAGTTGATTCACCC. This sequence encodes CASSLGQVDSP. The entire CDR3 protein reads CASSLGQVDSPLHF.